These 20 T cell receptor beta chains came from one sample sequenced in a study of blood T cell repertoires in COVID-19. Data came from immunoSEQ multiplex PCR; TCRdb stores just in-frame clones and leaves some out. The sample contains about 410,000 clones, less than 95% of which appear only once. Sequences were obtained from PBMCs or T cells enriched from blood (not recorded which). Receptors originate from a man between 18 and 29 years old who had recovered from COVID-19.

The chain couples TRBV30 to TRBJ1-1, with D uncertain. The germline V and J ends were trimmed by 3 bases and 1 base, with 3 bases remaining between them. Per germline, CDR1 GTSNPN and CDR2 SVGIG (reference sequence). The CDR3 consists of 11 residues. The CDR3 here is CAWSRNTEAFF. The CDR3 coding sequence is TGTGCCTGGAGCAGGAACACTGAAGCTTTCTTT.

The CDR3 spells CASSSVDRDNSPLHF. As DNA, the CDR3 is TGTGCCAGCAGCTCGGTTGACAGGGACAATTCACCCCTCCACTTT. The chain combines TRBV5-6 with TRBJ1-6; 7 nucleotides agree with TRBD1. CDR3 size: 15 residues. Looked up from germline, CDR1 is SGHDT and CDR2 is YYEEEE. V lost 3 bases, J lost 7 bases, and 7 bases stayed unmatched.

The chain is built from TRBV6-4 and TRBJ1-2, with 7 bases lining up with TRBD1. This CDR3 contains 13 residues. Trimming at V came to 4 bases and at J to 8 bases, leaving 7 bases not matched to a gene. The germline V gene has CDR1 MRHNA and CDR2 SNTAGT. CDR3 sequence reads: CASSVDRMGGYTF. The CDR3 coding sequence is TGTGCCAGCAGTGTGGACAGGATGGGGGGCTACACCTTC.

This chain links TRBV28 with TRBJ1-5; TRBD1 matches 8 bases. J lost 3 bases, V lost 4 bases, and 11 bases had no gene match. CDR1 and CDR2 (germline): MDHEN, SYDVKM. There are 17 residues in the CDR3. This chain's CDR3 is CASSSRTGPPHNQPQHF. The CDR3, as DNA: TGTGCCAGCAGTTCGCGGACAGGGCCTCCTCACAATCAGCCCCAGCATTTT. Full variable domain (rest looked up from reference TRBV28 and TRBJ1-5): DVKVTQSSRYLVKRTGEKVFLECVQDMDHENMFWYRQDPGLGLRLIYFSYDVKMKEKGDIPEGYSVSREKKERFSLILESASTNQTSMYLCASSSRTGPPHNQPQHFGDGTRLSIL.

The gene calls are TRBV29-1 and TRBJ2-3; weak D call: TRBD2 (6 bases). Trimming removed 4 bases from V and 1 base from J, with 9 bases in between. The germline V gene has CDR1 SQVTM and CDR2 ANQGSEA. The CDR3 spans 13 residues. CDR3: CSVGGLRTDTQYF. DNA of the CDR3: TGCAGCGTTGGGGGACTTCGCACAGATACGCAGTATTTT.

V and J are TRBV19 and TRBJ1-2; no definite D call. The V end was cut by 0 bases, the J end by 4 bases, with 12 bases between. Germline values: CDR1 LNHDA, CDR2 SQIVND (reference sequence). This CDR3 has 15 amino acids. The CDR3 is CASSIDLRLFYGYTF. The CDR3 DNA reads TGTGCCAGTAGTATAGATCTAAGACTGTTCTATGGCTACACCTTC. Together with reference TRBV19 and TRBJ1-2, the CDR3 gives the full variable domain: DGGITQSPKYLFRKEGQNVTLSCEQNLNHDAMYWYRQDPGQGLRLIYYSQIVNDFQKGDIAEGYSVSREKKESFPLTVTSAQKNPTAFYLCASSIDLRLFYGYTFGSGTRLTVV.

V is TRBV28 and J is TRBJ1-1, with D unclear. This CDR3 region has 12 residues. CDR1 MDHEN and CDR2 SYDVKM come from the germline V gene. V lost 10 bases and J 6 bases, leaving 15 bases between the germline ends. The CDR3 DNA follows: TGTGCCACTACAGACATTAACCCTGAAGCTTTCTTT. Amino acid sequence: CATTDINPEAFF.

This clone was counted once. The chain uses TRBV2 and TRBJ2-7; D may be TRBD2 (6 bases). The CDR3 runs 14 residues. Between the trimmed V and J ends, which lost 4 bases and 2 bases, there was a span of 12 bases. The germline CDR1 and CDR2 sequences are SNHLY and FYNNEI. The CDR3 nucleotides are TGTGCCAGCAGTGTGAGACTAGGAACCTACGAGCAGTACTTC. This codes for CASSVRLGTYEQYF.

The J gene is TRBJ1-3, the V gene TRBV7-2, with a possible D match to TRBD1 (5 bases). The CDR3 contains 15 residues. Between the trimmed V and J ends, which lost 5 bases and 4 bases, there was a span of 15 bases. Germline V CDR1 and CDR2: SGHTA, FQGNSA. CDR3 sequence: CASSPMGGLGNTIYF. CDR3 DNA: TGTGCCAGCAGCCCCATGGGGGGTCTGGGAAACACCATATATTTT.

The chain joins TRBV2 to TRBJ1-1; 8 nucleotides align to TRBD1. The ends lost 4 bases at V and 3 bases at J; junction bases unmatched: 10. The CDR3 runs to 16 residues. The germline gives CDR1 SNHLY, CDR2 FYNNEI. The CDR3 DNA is TGTGCCAGCAGTGCTCGACAGGGGTTCGGGTACACTGAAGCTTTCTTT. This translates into CASSARQGFGYTEAFF.

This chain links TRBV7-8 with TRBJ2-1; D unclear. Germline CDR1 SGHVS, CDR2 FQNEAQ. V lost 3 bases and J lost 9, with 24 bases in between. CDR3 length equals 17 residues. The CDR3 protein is CASSFLGGGSPFTEQFF. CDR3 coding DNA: TGTGCCAGCAGCTTTCTGGGTGGCGGAAGTCCTTTTACTGAGCAGTTCTTC. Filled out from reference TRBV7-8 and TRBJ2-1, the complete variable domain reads GAGVSQSPRYKVAKRGQDVALRCDPISGHVSLFWYQQALGQGPEFLTYFQNEAQLDKSGLPSDRFFAERPEGSVSTLKIQRTQQEDSAVYLCASSFLGGGSPFTEQFFGPGTRLTVL.

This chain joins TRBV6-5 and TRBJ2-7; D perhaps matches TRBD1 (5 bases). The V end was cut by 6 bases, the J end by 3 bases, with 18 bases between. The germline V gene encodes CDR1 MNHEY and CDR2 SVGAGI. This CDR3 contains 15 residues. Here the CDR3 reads CASSRSPRALYEQYF. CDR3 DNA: TGTGCCAGCAGCCGTTCTCCCAGGGCACTCTACGAGCAGTACTTC.

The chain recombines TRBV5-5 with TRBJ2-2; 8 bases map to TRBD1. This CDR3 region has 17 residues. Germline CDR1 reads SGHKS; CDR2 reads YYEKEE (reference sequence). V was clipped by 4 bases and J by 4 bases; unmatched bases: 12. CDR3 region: CASSPHHRQGATGELFF. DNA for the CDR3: TGTGCCAGCAGCCCACATCATCGGCAGGGGGCCACCGGGGAGCTGTTTTTT. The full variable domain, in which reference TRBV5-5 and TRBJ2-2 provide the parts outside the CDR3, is DAGVTQSPTHLIKTRGQQVTLRCSPISGHKSVSWYQQVLGQGPQFIFQYYEKEERGRGNFPDRFSARQFPNYSSELNVNALLLGDSALYLCASSPHHRQGATGELFFGEGSRLTVL.

This chain's CDR3 is CASSPPGTSGIYNEQFF. CDR3 nucleotide sequence: TGTGCCAGCTCACCACCGGGGACTAGCGGGATCTACAATGAGCAGTTCTTC. The rearrangement links TRBV18 to TRBJ2-1; 13 bases fit TRBD2. Trimming cost V 0 bases and J 3 bases; bases outside gene matches: 2. The CDR3 is 17 residues long. Germline lookup yields CDR1 KGHSH and CDR2 LQKENI.

In DNA form, the CDR3 reads TGTGCCAGCAGGTCCCGATCCACAGGGAATATGTTGTCGTACACTGAAGCTTTCTTT. Protein product: CASRSRSTGNMLSYTEAFF. The chain couples TRBV7-9 to TRBJ1-1, with TRBD1 as a possible D gene (6 bases). CDR3 length equals 19 residues. Germline CDR1 is SEHNR and CDR2 is FQNEAQ (reference sequence). With 6 bases removed from V and 3 bases from J, the gap between germline ends came to 29 bases.

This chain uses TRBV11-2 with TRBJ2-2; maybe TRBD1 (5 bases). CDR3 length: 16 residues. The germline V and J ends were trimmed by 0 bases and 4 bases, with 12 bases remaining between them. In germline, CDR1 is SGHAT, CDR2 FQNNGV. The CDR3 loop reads CASSLDLPGFTGELFF. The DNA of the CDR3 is TGTGCCAGCAGCTTAGATCTCCCAGGGTTCACCGGGGAGCTGTTTTTT.

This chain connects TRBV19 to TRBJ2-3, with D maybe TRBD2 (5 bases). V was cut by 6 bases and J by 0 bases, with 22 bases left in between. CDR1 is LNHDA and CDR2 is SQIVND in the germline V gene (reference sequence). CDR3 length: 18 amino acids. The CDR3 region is CASRTKAETTTSTDTQYF. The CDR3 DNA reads TGTGCCAGTAGAACGAAAGCGGAGACCACTACTAGCACAGATACGCAGTATTTT. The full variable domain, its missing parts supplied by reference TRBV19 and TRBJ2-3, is DGGITQSPKYLFRKEGQNVTLSCEQNLNHDAMYWYRQDPGQGLRLIYYSQIVNDFQKGDIAEGYSVSREKKESFPLTVTSAQKNPTAFYLCASRTKAETTTSTDTQYFGPGTRLTVL.

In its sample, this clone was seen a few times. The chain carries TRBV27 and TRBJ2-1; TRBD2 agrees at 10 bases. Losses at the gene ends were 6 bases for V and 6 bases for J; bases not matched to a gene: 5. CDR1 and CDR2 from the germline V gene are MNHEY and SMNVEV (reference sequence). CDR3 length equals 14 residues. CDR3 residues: CASRDSSGSNEQFF. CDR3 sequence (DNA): TGTGCCAGCAGAGATTCTAGCGGGAGCAATGAGCAGTTCTTC.

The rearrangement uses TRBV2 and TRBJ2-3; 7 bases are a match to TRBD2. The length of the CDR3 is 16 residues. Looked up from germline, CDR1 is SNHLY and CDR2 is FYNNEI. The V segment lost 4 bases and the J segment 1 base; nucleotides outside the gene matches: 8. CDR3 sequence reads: CASSGRLAARTDTQYF. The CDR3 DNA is TGTGCCAGCAGTGGTAGGCTAGCGGCACGCACAGATACGCAGTATTTT.

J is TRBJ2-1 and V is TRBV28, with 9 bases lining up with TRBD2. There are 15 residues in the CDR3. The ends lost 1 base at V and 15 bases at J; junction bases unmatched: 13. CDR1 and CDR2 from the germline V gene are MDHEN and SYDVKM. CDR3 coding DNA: TGTGCCAGCAGTTTATCATCTCGATTGGGGACTAGCCCGTTCTTC. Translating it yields CASSLSSRLGTSPFF.